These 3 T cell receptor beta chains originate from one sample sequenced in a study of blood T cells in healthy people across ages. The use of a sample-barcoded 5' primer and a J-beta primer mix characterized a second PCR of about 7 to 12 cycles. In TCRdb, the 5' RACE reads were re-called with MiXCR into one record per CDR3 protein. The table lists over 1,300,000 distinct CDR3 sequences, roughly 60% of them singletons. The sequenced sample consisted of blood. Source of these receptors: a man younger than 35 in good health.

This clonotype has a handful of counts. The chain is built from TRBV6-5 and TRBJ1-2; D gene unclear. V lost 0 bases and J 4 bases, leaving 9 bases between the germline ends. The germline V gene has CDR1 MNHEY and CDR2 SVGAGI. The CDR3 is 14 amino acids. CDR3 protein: CASSYSRTVYGYTF. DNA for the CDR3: TGTGCCAGCAGTTACTCGAGGACGGTCTATGGCTACACCTTC.

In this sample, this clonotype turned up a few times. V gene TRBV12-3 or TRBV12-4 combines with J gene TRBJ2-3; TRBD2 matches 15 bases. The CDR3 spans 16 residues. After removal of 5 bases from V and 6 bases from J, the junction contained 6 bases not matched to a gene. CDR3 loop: CASSPGLAGGGDTQYF. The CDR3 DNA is TGTGCCAGCAGTCCGGGACTAGCGGGGGGTGGGGATACGCAGTATTTT.

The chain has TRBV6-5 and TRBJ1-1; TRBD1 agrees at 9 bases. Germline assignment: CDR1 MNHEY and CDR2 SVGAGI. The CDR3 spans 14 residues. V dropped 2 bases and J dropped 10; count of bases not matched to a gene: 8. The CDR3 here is CASSYTPTGQGAFF. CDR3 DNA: TGTGCCAGCAGTTACACGCCTACGGGACAGGGAGCTTTCTTT.